This TCR beta chain was sequenced in a study of T cells after yellow fever vaccination. This CDR3 is 10 amino acids long. V was shortened by 6 bases and J by 6 bases, with 3 bases between the two germline ends. Germline V gives CDR1 SGHAT, CDR2 FQNNGV. The study, taken as a whole, reports: A weaker secondary response peaked on day 5, the primary on day 15. Booster sampling recovered most clones from primary vaccination (approximately 96% CD4, around 88% CD8).

Making TCR cDNA involved 5'RACE template switching, which added UMIs and a universal primer site. TCRdb itself ran the 5' RACE reads through MiXCR, one entry per CDR3 protein. The sample shows about 130,000 distinct CDR3 sequences, approximately 8.4% of them seen only once. This clonotype showed up many times. Its antigen is undetermined. The chain is built from TRBV11-2 and TRBJ2-1; D is unclear. This TCR was recovered from a man aged 18 to 35 who received the YFV17D yellow fever vaccine. Sequencing used CD8+ T cells sorted from PBMCs, obtained on the day of the yellow fever booster vaccination. As DNA, the CDR3 is TGTGCCAGCAGGGGCAATGAGCAGTTCTTC. Translation: CASRGNEQFF.